Shown below are 5 T cell receptor beta chains from a single sample sequenced in a study of T cell changes during pregnancy in multiple sclerosis. The data were produced by immunoSEQ multiplex PCR, yet TCRdb's version contains in-frame clones alone and is incomplete. This table holds more than 95,000 clones, roughly 92% found once. The material sequenced was peripheral blood, taken after pregnancy. All receptors come from a female donor with multiple sclerosis, enrolled in a pregnancy study.

The J gene is TRBJ2-3, the V gene TRBV12-5, with TRBD2 identical over 7 bases. V trimming: 6 bases; J trimming: 1 base; junction bases outside the gene matches: 7. The CDR3 loop spans 15 amino acids. Germline values: CDR1 LGHNT, CDR2 FRNRAP. CDR3 residues: CASGLALAGTDTQYF. CDR3 bases: TGTGCTAGTGGCCTCGCTCTAGCGGGCACAGATACGCAGTATTTT.

V usage is TRBV6-5 and J usage is TRBJ1-2; D is undetermined. Trimming left V 6 bases short and J 7 bases short, with 9 bases between. CDR1 MNHEY and CDR2 SVGAGI come from the germline V gene. The CDR3 loop spans 11 amino acids. CDR3 DNA sequence: TGTGCCAGCAGGCTAGGCTCTGGCTACACCTTC. It translates to CASRLGSGYTF.

This chain links TRBV9 with TRBJ1-3; maybe TRBD1 (5 bases). V was shortened by 0 bases and J by 4 bases, with 11 bases between the two germline ends. In germline, CDR1 is SGDLS, CDR2 YYNGEE. This CDR3 has 15 amino acids. CDR3 amino acids: CASSVVPGLGNTIYF. CDR3 nucleotide sequence: TGTGCCAGCAGCGTAGTGCCAGGGTTAGGAAACACCATATATTTT.

The chain recombines TRBV30 with TRBJ2-1; 7 nucleotides match TRBD2. Germline trimming cut 7 bases from V and 7 bases from J; bases unmatched to any gene: 13. CDR1 is GTSNPN and CDR2 is SVGIG in the germline V gene (reference sequence). This CDR3 has 14 residues. Here the CDR3 reads CASPKGPGGNEQFF. CDR3 nucleotide sequence: TGTGCCTCTCCAAAGGGACCGGGAGGTAATGAGCAGTTCTTC.

The chain has TRBV27 and TRBJ1-2; D perhaps matches TRBD1 (6 bases). V was shortened by 0 bases and J by 2 bases, with 13 bases between the two germline ends. The CDR3 totals 16 residues. Germline V CDR1 and CDR2: MNHEY, SMNVEV (reference sequence). The chain's CDR3 is CASSLSSPGANYGYTF. The DNA for the CDR3 is TGTGCCAGCAGTTTATCGTCCCCAGGGGCCAACTATGGCTACACCTTC.